The source of this TCR beta chain is a study of cytomegalovirus exposure and HLA in healthy donors. The PCR made use of 60 Vbeta and 13 Jbeta primers. Here immunoSEQ multiplex PCR was the method, and the copy in TCRdb shows in-frame clones only, minus some. The repertoire holds some 130,000 clones, with over 60% as singletons. With 2 bases clipped from V and 0 bases from J, the junction kept 5 bases outside the gene matches. Per the germline V gene, CDR1 is ENHRY and CDR2 is SYGVKD. The CDR3 is 16 residues long. This clone was counted a few times. Sequencing was performed on PBMCs. This TCR came from a human donor in good health. The chain employs TRBV10-3 and TRBJ1-1, with 8 bases lining up with TRBD1. Written as DNA, the CDR3 is TGTGCCATCAGTGAGGGACAGGGTAGGATGAACACTGAAGCTTTCTTT. Amino acids: CAISEGQGRMNTEAFF.